Below are 13 T cell receptor beta chains sequenced from a single sample in a study of blood T cells in healthy people across ages. The second PCR ran about 6 to 11 cycles with a sample-barcoded 5' primer and J-beta primers. TCRdb analysed the 5' RACE reads with MiXCR anew, one entry per CDR3 protein. The table includes more than 1 million distinct CDR3 sequences, 40% to 50% detected once. The specimen sequenced was blood. These receptors all stem from a woman aged 60-75 years in good health.

The rearrangement uses TRBV3-1 and TRBJ2-3; possible D gene TRBD2, 5 bases. Trimming left V 1 base short and J 6 bases short, with 17 bases between. Germline V lookup: CDR1 LGHDT, CDR2 YNNKEL (reference sequence). The CDR3 consists of 16 residues. As DNA, the CDR3 is TGTGCCAGCAGCCAAGTTCGTGGCTCCCGAGGGGATACGCAGTATTTT. Its protein is CASSQVRGSRGDTQYF.

Comments on this clonotype: Mismatch with germline at one junction end may stem from a read error. The genes are TRBV14 and TRBJ1-4; TRBD1 matches at 7 bases. Germline V lookup: CDR1 SGHDN, CDR2 FVKESK. The CDR3 runs to 13 residues. The CDR3 loop is CTSSPRTGEKLFF. CDR3 coding DNA: TGTACCAGCAGTCCCAGGACAGGTGAAAAACTGTTTTTT.

The chain's CDR3 is CASSTRAGEQTQYF. CDR3 coding DNA: TGCGCCAGCAGCACCCGAGCAGGGGAACAGACCCAGTACTTC. The rearrangement links TRBV4-1 to TRBJ2-5; possible D gene TRBD1, 6 bases. With 5 bases removed from V and 6 bases from J, the gap between germline ends came to 16 bases. The CDR3 consists of 14 residues. Germline-derived CDR1 and CDR2 are MGHRA and YSYEKL.

This clonotype has just one count. This chain connects TRBV7-6 to TRBJ2-5; D call uncertain. The length of the CDR3 is 12 residues. Between the trimmed V and J ends, which lost 4 bases and 12 bases, there was a span of 15 bases. The germline CDR1 and CDR2 sequences are SGHVS and FNYEAQ. The CDR3 region is CASSSTTGRKYF. The DNA of the CDR3 is TGTGCCAGCAGCTCCACTACGGGTAGGAAGTACTTC.

The rearrangement links TRBV7-2 to TRBJ2-1, with 11 positions matching TRBD2. The CDR3 is made up of 14 amino acids. CDR1 and CDR2 from the germline V gene are SGHTA and FQGNSA. Germline trimming cut 6 bases from V and 8 bases from J; bases unmatched to any gene: 6. In nucleotides, the CDR3 is TGTGCCAGCAGAGGGACTAGCGGTAAACATGAGCAGTTCTTC. It encodes CASRGTSGKHEQFF.

This sequence joins TRBV6-5 and TRBJ1-6; D is unresolved. Germline lookup yields CDR1 MNHEY and CDR2 SVGAGI. This CDR3 has 15 amino acids. Trimming stripped 1 base from V and 7 bases from J, with 11 bases between. CDR3 protein: CASSYFGTHNSPLHF. The CDR3 nucleotides are TGTGCCAGCAGTTACTTTGGAACCCACAATTCACCCCTCCACTTT.

The chain joins TRBV6-5 to TRBJ1-6; D may be TRBD1 (5 bases). Trimming shortened V by 6 bases and J by 8 bases, and 14 bases separated the two germline ends. CDR1 and CDR2 from the germline V gene are MNHEY and SVGAGI. This CDR3 spans 14 amino acids. CDR3 DNA sequence: TGTGCCAGCAGATTACAGGTCGGCGATTCACCCCTCCACTTT. It translates to CASRLQVGDSPLHF.

The chain uses TRBV5-1 and TRBJ2-1; 9 bases line up with TRBD1. V trimming: 7 bases; J trimming: 10 bases; junction bases outside the gene matches: 12. The CDR3 is made up of 14 amino acids. Germline values: CDR1 SGHRS, CDR2 YFSETQ. In nucleotides, the CDR3 is TGCGCCAGCTCCCCCGGGACAGGGTCCTACGAGCAGTTCTTC. Translation: CASSPGTGSYEQFF.

A few counts support this clonotype. V and J are TRBV12-3 or TRBV12-4 and TRBJ2-1; 9 bases are shared with TRBD2. V was clipped by 7 bases and J by 10 bases; unmatched bases: 11. The CDR3 is 14 amino acids. The chain's CDR3 is CASNPLSGTSEQFF. The CDR3 coding sequence is TGTGCCAGCAACCCCCTGTCCGGGACTAGCGAGCAGTTCTTC.

The chain has TRBV20-1 and TRBJ2-5; 16 bases match TRBD2. Germline V CDR1 and CDR2: DFQATT, SNEGSKA (reference sequence). The junction had 12 bases not matched to a gene; V was cut back by 3 bases and J by 5 bases. The CDR3 extends over 18 amino acids. The CDR3 sequence is CSASDPEGGLAGGETQYF. CDR3 sequence (DNA): TGCAGTGCTAGCGATCCAGAGGGGGGACTAGCGGGAGGGGAGACCCAGTACTTC.

In its sample, this clonotype was seen a few times. The V and J genes are TRBV30 and TRBJ2-1, with 9 bases aligning to TRBD1. Judging by the DNA end, TRBJ2-7 fits better; the J call may be wrong. Germline V gene data show CDR1 as GTSNPN and CDR2 as SVGIG (reference sequence). This CDR3 has 15 residues. CDR3 bases: TGTGCCTGGGATTCCGGGACAGGGTCCTACAATGAGCAGTACTTC. Its translation: CAWDSGTGSYNEQYF.

This clonotype turned up a few times. The chain links TRBV28 to TRBJ2-5, with 9 nucleotides matching TRBD1. CDR1 and CDR2 from the germline V gene are MDHEN and SYDVKM. Trimming removed 6 bases from V and 0 bases from J; junction bases left unmatched: 8. The CDR3 has 16 amino acids. CDR3 coding DNA: TGTGCCAGCAGGAGTAGAGGACAGGGGTACCAAGAGACCCAGTACTTC. Its translation: CASRSRGQGYQETQYF.

The chain has TRBV9 and TRBJ2-7; 8 nucleotides agree with TRBD2. This CDR3 is built from 16 residues. Germline V gene sequence: CDR1 SGDLS, CDR2 YYNGEE. V lost 0 bases to trimming and J lost 0 bases; unmatched junction nucleotides: 5. CDR3 DNA: TGTGCCAGCAGCGTAGGCCTAGCGGGCGTCTCCTACGAGCAGTACTTC. The encoded protein is CASSVGLAGVSYEQYF.